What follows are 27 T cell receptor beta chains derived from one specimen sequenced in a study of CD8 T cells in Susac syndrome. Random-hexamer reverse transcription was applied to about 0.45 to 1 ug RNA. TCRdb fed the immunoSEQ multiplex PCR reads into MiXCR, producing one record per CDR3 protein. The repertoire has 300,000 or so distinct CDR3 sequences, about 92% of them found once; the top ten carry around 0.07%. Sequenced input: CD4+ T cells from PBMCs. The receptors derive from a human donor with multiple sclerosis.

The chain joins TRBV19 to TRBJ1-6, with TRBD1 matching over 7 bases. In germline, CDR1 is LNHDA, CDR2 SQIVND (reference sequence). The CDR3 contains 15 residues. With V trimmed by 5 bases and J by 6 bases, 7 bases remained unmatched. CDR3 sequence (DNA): TGTGCCAGTAGTCGGGAACAGGGGAGTAATTCACCCCTCCACTTT. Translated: CASSREQGSNSPLHF.

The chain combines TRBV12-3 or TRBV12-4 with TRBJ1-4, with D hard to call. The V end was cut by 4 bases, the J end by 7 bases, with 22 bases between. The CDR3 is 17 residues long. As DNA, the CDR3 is TGTGCCAGCAGTTGGGGTGCCTTGGGCGGGCGCGGTGAAAAACTGTTTTTT. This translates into CASSWGALGGRGEKLFF.

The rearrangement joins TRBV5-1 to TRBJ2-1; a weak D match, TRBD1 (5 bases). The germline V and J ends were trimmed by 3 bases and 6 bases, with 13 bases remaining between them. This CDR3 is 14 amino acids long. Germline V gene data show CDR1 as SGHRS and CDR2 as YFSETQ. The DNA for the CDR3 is TGCGCCAGCAGCTGGGAAGGGGCCCGCAATGAGCAGTTCTTC. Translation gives CASSWEGARNEQFF.

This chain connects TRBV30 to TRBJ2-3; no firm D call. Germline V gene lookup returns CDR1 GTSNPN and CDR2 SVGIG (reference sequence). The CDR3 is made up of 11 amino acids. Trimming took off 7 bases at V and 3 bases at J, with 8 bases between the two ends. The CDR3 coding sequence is TGTGCCTACGAACGTACAGATACGCAGTATTTT. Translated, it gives CAYERTDTQYF.

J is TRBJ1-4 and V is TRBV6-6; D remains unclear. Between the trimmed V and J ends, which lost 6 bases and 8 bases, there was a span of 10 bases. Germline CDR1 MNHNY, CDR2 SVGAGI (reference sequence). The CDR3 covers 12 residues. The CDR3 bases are TGTGCCAGCAGGCCGAGCGGAGAAAAACTGTTTTTT. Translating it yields CASRPSGEKLFF.

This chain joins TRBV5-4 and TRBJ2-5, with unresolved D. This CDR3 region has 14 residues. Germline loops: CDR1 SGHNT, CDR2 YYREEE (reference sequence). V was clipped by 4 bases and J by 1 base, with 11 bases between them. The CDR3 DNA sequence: TGTGCCAGCAGCCTCCCCTCGCGCCAAGAGACCCAGTACTTC. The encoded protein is CASSLPSRQETQYF.

The CDR3 loop is CASSSNDKDPYSNQPQHF. The CDR3 nucleotides are TGTGCCAGCAGCTCTAACGACAAGGACCCATATAGCAATCAGCCCCAGCATTTT. The chain has TRBV7-8 and TRBJ1-5; D ambiguous. The CDR3 spans 18 residues. CDR1 is SGHVS and CDR2 is FQNEAQ in the germline V gene. V dropped 4 bases and J dropped 0 bases, with 19 bases sitting between them.

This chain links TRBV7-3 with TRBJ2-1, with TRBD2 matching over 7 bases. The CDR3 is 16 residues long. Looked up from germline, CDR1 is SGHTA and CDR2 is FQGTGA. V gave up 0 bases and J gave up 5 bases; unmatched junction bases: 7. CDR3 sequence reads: CASSLTPAGLNNEQFF. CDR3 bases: TGTGCCAGCAGCTTAACCCCTGCGGGACTAAACAATGAGCAGTTCTTC.

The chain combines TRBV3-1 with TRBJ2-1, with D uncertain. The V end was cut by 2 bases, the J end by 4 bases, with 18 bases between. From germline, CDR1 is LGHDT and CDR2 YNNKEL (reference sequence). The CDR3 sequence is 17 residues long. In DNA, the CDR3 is TGTGCCAGCAGCCAAACCGATCCGGACCCGCCTTACAATGAGCAGTTCTTC. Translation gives CASSQTDPDPPYNEQFF.

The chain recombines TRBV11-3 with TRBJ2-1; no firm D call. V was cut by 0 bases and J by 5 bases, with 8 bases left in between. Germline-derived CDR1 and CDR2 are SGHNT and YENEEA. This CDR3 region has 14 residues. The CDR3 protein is CASSLEVQHNEQFF. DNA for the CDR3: TGTGCCAGCAGCTTAGAGGTACAGCACAATGAGCAGTTCTTC.

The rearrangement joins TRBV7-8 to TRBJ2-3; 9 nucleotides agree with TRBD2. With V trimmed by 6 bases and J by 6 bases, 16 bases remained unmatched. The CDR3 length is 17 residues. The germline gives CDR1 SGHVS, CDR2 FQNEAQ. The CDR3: CASSGQVLAGGPDTQYF. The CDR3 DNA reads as TGTGCCAGCAGTGGGCAGGTTTTGGCGGGGGGGCCGGATACGCAGTATTTT.

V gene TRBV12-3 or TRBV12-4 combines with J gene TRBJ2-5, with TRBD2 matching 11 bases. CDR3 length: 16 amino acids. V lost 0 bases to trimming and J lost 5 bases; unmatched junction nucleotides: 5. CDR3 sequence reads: CASSLARLAGWETQYF. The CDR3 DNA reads TGTGCCAGCAGTTTAGCTCGACTAGCGGGGTGGGAGACCCAGTACTTC.

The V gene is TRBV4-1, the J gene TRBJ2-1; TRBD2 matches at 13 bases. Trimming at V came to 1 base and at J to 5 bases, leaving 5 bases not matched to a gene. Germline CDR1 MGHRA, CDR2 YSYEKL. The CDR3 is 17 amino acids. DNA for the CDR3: TGCGCCAGCAGCCAAGCCTCGACTAGCGGGAGGAACAATGAGCAGTTCTTC. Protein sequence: CASSQASTSGRNNEQFF.

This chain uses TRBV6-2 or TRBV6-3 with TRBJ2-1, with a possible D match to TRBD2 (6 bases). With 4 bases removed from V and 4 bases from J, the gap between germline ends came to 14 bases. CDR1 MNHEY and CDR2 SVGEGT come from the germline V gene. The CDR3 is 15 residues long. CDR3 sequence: CASSLGTSEYNEQFF. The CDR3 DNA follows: TGTGCCAGCAGTTTGGGGACTTCGGAGTACAATGAGCAGTTCTTC.

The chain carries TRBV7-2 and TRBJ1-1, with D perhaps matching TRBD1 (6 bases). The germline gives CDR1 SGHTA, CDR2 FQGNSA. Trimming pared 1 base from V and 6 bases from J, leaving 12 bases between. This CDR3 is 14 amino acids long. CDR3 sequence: CASSLDWGAPEAFF. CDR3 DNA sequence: TGTGCCAGCAGCTTAGATTGGGGGGCCCCTGAAGCTTTCTTT.

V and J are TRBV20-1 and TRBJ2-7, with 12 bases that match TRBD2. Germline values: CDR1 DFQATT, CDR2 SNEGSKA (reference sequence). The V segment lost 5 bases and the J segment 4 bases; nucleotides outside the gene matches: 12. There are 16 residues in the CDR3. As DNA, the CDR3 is TGCAGTGCTGACGGGGCCCCTAGCGGGAGGGGATACGAGCAGTACTTC. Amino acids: CSADGAPSGRGYEQYF.

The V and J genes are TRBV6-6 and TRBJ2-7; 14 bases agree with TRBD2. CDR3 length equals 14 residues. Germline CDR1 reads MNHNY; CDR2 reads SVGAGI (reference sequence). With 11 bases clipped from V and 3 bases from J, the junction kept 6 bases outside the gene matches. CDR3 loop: CAAGLAGGGYEQYF. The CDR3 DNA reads TGTGCCGCAGGACTAGCGGGAGGAGGCTACGAGCAGTACTTC.

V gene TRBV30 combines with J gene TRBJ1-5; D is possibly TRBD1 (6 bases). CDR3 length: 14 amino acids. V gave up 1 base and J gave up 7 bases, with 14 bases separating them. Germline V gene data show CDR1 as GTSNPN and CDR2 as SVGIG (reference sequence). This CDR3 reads CAWSGTGSKQPQHF. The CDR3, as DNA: TGTGCCTGGAGTGGAACAGGGTCAAAGCAGCCCCAGCATTTT.

CDR3 DNA sequence: TGTGCCAGCAGCCAGGTATTTACAGGCCCCCAGCATTTT. It specifies CASSQVFTGPQHF. V and J are TRBV3-1 and TRBJ1-5; a weak D match, TRBD1 (5 bases). V dropped 3 bases and J dropped 10 bases, with 13 bases sitting between them. The germline CDR1 and CDR2 sequences are LGHDT and YNNKEL (reference sequence). The CDR3 spans 13 residues.

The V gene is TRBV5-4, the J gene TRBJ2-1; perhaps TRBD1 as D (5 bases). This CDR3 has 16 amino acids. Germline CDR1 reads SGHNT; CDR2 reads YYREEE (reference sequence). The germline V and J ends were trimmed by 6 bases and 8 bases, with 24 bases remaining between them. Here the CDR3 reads CASMGKGYTLRDEQFF. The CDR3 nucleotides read TGTGCCAGCATGGGTAAGGGGTATACGTTACGGGATGAGCAGTTCTTC.

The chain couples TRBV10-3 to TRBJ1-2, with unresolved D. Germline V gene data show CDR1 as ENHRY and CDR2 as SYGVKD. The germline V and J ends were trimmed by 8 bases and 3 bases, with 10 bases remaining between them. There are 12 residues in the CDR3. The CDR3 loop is CAIGDRHYGYTF. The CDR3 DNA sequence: TGTGCCATCGGCGATAGGCACTATGGCTACACCTTC.

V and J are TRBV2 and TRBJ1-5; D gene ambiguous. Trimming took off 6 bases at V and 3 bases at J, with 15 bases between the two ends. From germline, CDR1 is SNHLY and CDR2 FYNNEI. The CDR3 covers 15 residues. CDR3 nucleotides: TGTGCCAGCAGAGTCAGTAGTTTACCCAATCAGCCCCAGCATTTT. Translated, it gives CASRVSSLPNQPQHF.

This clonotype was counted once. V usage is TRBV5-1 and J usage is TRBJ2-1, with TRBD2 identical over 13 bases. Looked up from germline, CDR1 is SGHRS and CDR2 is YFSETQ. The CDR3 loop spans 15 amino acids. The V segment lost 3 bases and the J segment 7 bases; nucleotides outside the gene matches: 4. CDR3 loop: CASSSLAGGVNEQFF. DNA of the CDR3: TGCGCCAGCAGCTCACTAGCGGGAGGGGTGAATGAGCAGTTCTTC.

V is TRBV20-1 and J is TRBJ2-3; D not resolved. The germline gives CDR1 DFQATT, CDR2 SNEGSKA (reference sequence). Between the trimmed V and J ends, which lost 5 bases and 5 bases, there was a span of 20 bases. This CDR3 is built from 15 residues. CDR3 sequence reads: CSASPIWPEEDTQYF. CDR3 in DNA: TGCAGTGCTTCCCCCATCTGGCCCGAAGAAGATACGCAGTATTTT.

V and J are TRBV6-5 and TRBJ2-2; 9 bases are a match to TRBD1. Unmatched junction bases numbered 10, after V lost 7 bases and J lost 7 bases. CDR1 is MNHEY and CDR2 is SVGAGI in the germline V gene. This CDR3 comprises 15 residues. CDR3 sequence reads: CASNRQGGIGGELFF. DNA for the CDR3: TGTGCCAGCAATAGACAGGGGGGAATCGGCGGGGAGCTGTTTTTT.

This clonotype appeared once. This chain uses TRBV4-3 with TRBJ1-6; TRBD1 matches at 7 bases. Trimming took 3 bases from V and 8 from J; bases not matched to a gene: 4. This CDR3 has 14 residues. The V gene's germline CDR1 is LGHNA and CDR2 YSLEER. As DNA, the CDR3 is TGCGCCAGCAGCCAGCAGGGGGTGGATTCACCCCTCCACTTT. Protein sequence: CASSQQGVDSPLHF.

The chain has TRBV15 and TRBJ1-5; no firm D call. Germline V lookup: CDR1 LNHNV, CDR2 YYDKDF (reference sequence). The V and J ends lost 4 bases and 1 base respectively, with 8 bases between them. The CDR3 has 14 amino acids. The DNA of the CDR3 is TGTGCCACCAGCATCCCGGGAAGCAATCAGCCCCAGCATTTT. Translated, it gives CATSIPGSNQPQHF.